One and the same sample provided the 5 T cell receptor beta chains below, sequenced in a study of early T cells in non-severe SARS-CoV-2 infection. TCRdb re-analysed the 5' RACE reads in MiXCR, keeping a single row per CDR3 protein. This table holds about 60,000 distinct CDR3 sequences, more than 8.5% found once. The sequenced sample consisted of whole blood. These receptors were obtained from an adult who was a healthcare worker with PCR-confirmed SARS-CoV-2 infection or an uninfected control (not recorded which).

For this clonotype: With a much larger clone just one base away, this may be a read error. The rearrangement uses TRBV3-2 and TRBJ2-7; the DNA was not compared with TRBD2, the D call given in the table. TRBV3-2 is labeled a pseudogene. The length of the CDR3 is 16 residues. Here the CDR3 reads CASSQHETSGSHEQYF. The CDR3 DNA reads TGTGCCAGCAGCCAACATGAGACTAGCGGGAGCCACGAGCAGTACTTC.

This clonotype has ten or more counts. The rearrangement uses TRBV20-1 and TRBJ2-5; the match to TRBD2 covers 9 bases. With 3 bases clipped from V and 5 bases from J, the junction kept 4 bases outside the gene matches. The germline V gene encodes CDR1 DFQATT and CDR2 SNEGSKA (reference sequence). CDR3 length equals 13 residues. The CDR3 protein is CSARGTSWETQYF. As DNA, the CDR3 is TGCAGTGCTAGGGGGACTAGCTGGGAGACCCAGTACTTC.

This clonotype was picked up many times. The DNA for the CDR3 is TGTGCCAGCAGTGACGGTAACGGGAGCAATCAGCCCCAGCATTTT. It specifies CASSDGNGSNQPQHF. V and J are TRBV25-1 and TRBJ1-5, with D hard to call. V lost 3 bases to trimming and J lost 1 base, with 10 bases between them. In germline, CDR1 is MGHDK, CDR2 SYGVNS. The CDR3 totals 15 residues.

At least ten counts were recorded for this clonotype. V usage is TRBV20-1 and J usage is TRBJ2-1; 11 nucleotides agree with TRBD2. The CDR3 covers 14 residues. Trimming cost V 4 bases and J 4 bases; bases outside gene matches: 3. Germline-derived CDR1 and CDR2 are DFQATT and SNEGSKA (reference sequence). Here the CDR3 DNA reads TGCAGTGCTACCAGGACTAGCGGGTACAATGAGCAGTTCTTC. This gives the protein CSATRTSGYNEQFF.

This clonotype has a count of ten or more. The gene calls are TRBV6-6 and TRBJ2-5, with TRBD1 matching over 7 bases. The germline V gene encodes CDR1 MNHNY and CDR2 SVGAGI (reference sequence). V was pared by 7 bases and J by 3 bases, with 11 bases of the junction left unmatched. CDR3 size: 15 residues. CDR3 sequence (DNA): TGTGCCAGCACCCTATTCCGGGACAGTAAAGAGACCCAGTACTTC. Translating it yields CASTLFRDSKETQYF.